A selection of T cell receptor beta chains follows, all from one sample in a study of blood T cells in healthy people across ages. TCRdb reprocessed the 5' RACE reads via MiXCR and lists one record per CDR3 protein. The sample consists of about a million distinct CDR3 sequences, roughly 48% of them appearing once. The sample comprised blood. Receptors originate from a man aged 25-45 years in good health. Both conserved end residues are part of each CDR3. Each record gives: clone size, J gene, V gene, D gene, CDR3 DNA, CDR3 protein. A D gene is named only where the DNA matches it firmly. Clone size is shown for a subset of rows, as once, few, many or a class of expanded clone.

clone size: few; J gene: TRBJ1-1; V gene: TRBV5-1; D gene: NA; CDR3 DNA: TGCGCCAGCAGCTTGGAGTCGCCCACTGAAGCTTTCTTT; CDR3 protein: CASSLESPTEAFF
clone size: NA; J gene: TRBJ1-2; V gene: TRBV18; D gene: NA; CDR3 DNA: TGTGCCAGCTCACCAGCGGGGCGTCTTGGCTACACCTTC; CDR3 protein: CASSPAGRLGYTF
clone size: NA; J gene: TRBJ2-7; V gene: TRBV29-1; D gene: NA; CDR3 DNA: TGCAGCGTCCAGCAGACGACCTACGAGCAGTACTTC; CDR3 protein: CSVQQTTYEQYF
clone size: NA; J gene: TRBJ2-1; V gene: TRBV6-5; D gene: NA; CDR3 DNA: TGTGCCAGCAGTTACCGCCTCCAGGGCCTTCCGTACAATGAGCAGTTCTTC; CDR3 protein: CASSYRLQGLPYNEQFF
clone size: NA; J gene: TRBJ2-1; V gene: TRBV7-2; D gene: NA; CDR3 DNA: TGTGCCAGCAGCCCGGACCCAGGGACCAACAATGAGCAGTTCTTC; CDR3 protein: CASSPDPGTNNEQFF
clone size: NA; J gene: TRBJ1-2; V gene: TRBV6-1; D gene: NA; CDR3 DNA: TGTGCCAGCAGCGTTCTTGGTTCCACTAACTATGGCTACACCTTC; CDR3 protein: CASSVLGSTNYGYTF
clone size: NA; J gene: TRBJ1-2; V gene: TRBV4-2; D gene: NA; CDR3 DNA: TGTGCCAGCAGCCAAATTGGGGGGAACTATGGCTACACCTTC; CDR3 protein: CASSQIGGNYGYTF
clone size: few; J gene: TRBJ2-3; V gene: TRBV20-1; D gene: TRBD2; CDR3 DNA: TGCAGTGCTCTAGCGGGGACTAGCACAGATACGCAGTATTTT; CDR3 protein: CSALAGTSTDTQYF
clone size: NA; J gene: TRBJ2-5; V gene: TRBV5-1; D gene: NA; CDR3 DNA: TGCGCCAGCAGCTTGTCGTGGGAGCGGACCCAGTACTTC; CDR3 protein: CASSLSWERTQYF
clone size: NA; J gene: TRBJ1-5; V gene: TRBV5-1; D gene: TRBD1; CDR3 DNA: TGCGCCAGCAGTCAGGGGGCGCCGGATCAGCTCCAGCATTTT; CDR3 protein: CASSQGAPDQLQHF
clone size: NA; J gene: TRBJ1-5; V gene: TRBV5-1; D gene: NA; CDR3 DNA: TGCGCCAGCAATCTGGGAGGCCAGCCCCAGCATTTT; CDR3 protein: CASNLGGQPQHF
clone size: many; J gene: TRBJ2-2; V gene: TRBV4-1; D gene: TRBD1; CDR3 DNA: TGCGCCAGCAGCCTGACAGGGGAAGGGACCGGGGAGCTGTTTTTT; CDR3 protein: CASSLTGEGTGELFF
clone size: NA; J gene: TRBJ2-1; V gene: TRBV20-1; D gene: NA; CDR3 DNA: TGCAGTGCTAGGACAGGGATAGCGACTAGAGCATACAATGAGCAGTTCTTC; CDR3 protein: CSARTGIATRAYNEQFF
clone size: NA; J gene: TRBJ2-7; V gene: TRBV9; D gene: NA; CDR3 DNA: TGTGCCAGCAGCAAAGGGACATGGGAGTATTACGAGCAGTACTTC; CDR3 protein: CASSKGTWEYYEQYF
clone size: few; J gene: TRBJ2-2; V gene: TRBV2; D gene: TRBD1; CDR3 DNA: TGTGCCAGCAGGGGACAGGTGGACACCGGGGAGCTGTTTTTT; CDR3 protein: CASRGQVDTGELFF
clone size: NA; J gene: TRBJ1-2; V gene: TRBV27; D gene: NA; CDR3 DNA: TGTGCCAGCAGTTTGGCCGGGGAAAACTATGGCTACACCTTC; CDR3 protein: CASSLAGENYGYTF
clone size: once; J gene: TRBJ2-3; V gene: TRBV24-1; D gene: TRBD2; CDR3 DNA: TGTGTCACCAGTGATTTGAGGCGGGGGGGCGCAGATACGCAGTATTTT; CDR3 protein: CVTSDLRRGGADTQYF
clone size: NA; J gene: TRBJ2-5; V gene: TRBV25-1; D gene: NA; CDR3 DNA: TGTGCCAGCAGTGAATATCGGGGCCGAAAACCTCAAGAGACCCAGTACTTC; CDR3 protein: CASSEYRGRKPQETQYF
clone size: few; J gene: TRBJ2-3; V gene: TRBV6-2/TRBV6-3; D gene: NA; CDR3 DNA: TGTGCCAGCAGTTCGACATCCCCTAGCACAGATACGCAGTATTTT; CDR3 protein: CASSSTSPSTDTQYF
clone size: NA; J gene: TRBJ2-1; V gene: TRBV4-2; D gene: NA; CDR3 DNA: TGTGCCAGCAGCCAGGGGGGACAGCAAGAGACCCAGTTCTTC; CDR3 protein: CASSQGGQQETQFF
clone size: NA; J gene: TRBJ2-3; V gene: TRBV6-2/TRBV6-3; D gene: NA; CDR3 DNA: TGTGCCAGCAGTTACGGTGGATTCAACACAGATACGCAGTATTTT; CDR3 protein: CASSYGGFNTDTQYF
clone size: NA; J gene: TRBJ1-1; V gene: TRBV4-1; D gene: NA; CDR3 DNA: TGCACCAGCAGTGTCGGAGGGGGTACTGAAGCTTTCTTT; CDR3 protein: CTSSVGGGTEAFF
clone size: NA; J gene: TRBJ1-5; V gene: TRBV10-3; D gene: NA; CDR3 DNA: TGTGCCATCAATCAGGGAGACAATCAGCCCCAGCATTTT; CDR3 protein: CAINQGDNQPQHF